This T cell receptor (beta chain) comes out of a study of blood T cell repertoires in COVID-19. Across the study: Whether acute or convalescent, the COVID-19 samples came from the United States, Italy and Spain. Sources were T cells, B-cell-depleted T cells, or PBMCs; the material itself was cDNA or gDNA.

This CDR3 is built from 15 residues. CDR1 and CDR2 (germline): MDHEN, SYDVKM. Trimming took 5 bases from V and 1 from J, leaving 13 bases between them. In the study's own analysis: Reference gene primers were amplified, and this amplification served to estimate nucleated cell counts. The table came from immunoSEQ multiplex PCR; TCRdb's copy has only in-frame clones and leaves some out. V and J calls plus clone size are reproduced from that table; the DNA served to infer D and trimming. The table has tens of thousands of clones, just over 85% seen once. V gene TRBV28 combines with J gene TRBJ2-3; the D gene is possibly TRBD1 (5 bases). Sequenced material: peripheral blood. The receptor's source is a human donor in a cohort sampled during active COVID-19. The CDR3 region has the DNA TGTGCCAGCAGTCAGGGTGAGTTTGGCACAGATACGCAGTATTTT. This translates into CASSQGEFGTDTQYF.